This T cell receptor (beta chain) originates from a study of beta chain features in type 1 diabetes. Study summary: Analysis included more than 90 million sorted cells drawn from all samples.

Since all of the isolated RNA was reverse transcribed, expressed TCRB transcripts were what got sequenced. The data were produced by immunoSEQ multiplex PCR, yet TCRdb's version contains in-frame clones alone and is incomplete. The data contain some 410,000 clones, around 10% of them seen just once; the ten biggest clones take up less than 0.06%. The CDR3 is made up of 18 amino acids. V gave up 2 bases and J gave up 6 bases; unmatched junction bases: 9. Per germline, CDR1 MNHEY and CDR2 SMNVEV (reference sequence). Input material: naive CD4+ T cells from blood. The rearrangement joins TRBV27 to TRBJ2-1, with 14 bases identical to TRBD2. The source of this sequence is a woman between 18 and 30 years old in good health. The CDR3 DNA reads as TGTGCCAGCAGTTTAGGCGGGTTGGGGACTAGCGGGAGCAATGAGCAGTTCTTC. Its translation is CASSLGGLGTSGSNEQFF.